A selection of T cell receptor beta chains follows, all from one sample in a study of preoperative IRX-2 immunotherapy in early breast cancer. The method was immunoSEQ multiplex PCR; TCRdb's version includes in-frame clones alone and lacks a portion of them. Counted here are tens of thousands of clones, approximately 89% occurring once; the ten biggest clones make up roughly 1.6%. Material: tumor tissue, obtained after IRX-2 immunotherapy. The receptors stem from a human donor with breast cancer. The CDR3 runs from the conserved cysteine through the conserved F or W.

TRBV14 CASSQVAGNTEAFF
TRBV28 CASSFRDRSTIYF
TRBV6-8 CASKGANTGELFF
TRBV5-8 CASSFTTSGLDTQYF
TRBV7-1 CASSLRQAPSGNTIYF
TRBV6-8 CASSPQAGPLMNTEAFF
TRBV7-6 CASSLFDRDYEQYF
TRBV19 CASGKDSYTGELFF
TRBV15 CATSRGGDGPRDTQYF
TRBV10-3 CAISESTGGADTQYF
TRBV28 CAARGREGSPLHF
TRBV18 CASSLNRGWNTEAFF
TRBV5-1 CASSPKTGVGTDTQYF
TRBV5-1 CVSSLVDLNTEAFF
TRBV11-3 CASRRGLETGELFF
TRBV12-5 CASGLSLPVGSRQPQHF
TRBV11-3 CASSRIYKQETQYF
TRBV6-8 CASSYSRVGNHTF
TRBV11-3 CASSLTGSWTDTQYF
TRBV7-1 CASSPQTGDEAFF
TRBV5-1 CASSLPSGSSYNEQFF
TRBV14 CASSQVGLGGGPNEQFF
TRBV19 CASSIDFTGDSYNEQFF
TRBV6-8 CASRTTSSGNTIYF
TRBV6-8 CASSEPRGNTGELFF
TRBV7-4 CASSRGPNTEAFF
TRBV30 CAWRIARWDRVSNEQFF
TRBV11-1 CASSDYLANTEAFF
TRBV30 CAWSGDLRKETQYF
TRBV23-1 CASSQLGLSSGANVLTF
TRBV29-1 CSVVGLAGVSDYNEQFF
TRBV5-1 CASSRGEAPTGELFF
TRBV11-3 CASSLGWTRNTEAFF
TRBV19 CASSPRGSGLRNEQFF
TRBV6-8 CASSYGMTGGDSPLHF
TRBV6-8 CASSTRTGPRTEAFF
TRBV9 CASSPQGGNTIYF
TRBV11-3 CASSRGIGTNEKLFF
TRBV7-1 CASSLEAAAEAFF
TRBV18 CASSLNRGDQPQHF
TRBV5-1 CASSPRAGTNTDTQYF
TRBV11-3 CASSLVVHLWGAGDTQYF
TRBV11-3 CASSLDTGAIYGYTF
TRBV5-1 CASSLGQGQETQYF
TRBV6-8 CATYTSGGPADTQYF
TRBV5-1 CASSQGFVQETQYF
TRBV5-1 CASRPAGGPDTQYF
TRBV11-3 CASSLLASYNEQFF
TRBV1 CASSQDPTGAGNTIYF